This T cell receptor beta chain was recovered during a study of T cell clonotyping in hematopoietic cell transplantation. As concerns this clone: Its antigen is unidentified.

The repertoire was sequenced with immunoSEQ multiplex PCR; TCRdb's copy has only in-frame clones and lacks some. The sample has about 41,000 clones, around 95% seen once. CDR1 is MNHNS, CDR2 SASEGT, per germline. Deletions cut 2 bases from V and 7 bases from J, with 17 bases between. The CDR3 is 15 amino acids. The study, taken as a whole, reports: At the given depth, recipient repertoires were over 95% de novo clonotypes. Recipient TCR diversity dropped after transplant; expanded clonotypes rose from day 30 to 180. Without cell sorting, CD4 versus CD8 contributions remain unresolved. Broader posttransplant TCR repertoire diversity was predicted by graft donor and pretransplant recipient Inverse Simpson Index values.

Input material: peripheral blood mononuclear cells. The source is a man aged 30-40 years in good health. Some clones in this sample may be carry-over from other donors' samples. J is TRBJ2-5 and V is TRBV6-1; tentatively, D is TRBD1 (7 bases). The CDR3, as DNA: TGTGCCAGCAGTGAATTAGGAGGGGGCGGCGGGACCCAGTACTTC. Translation: CASSELGGGGGTQYF.